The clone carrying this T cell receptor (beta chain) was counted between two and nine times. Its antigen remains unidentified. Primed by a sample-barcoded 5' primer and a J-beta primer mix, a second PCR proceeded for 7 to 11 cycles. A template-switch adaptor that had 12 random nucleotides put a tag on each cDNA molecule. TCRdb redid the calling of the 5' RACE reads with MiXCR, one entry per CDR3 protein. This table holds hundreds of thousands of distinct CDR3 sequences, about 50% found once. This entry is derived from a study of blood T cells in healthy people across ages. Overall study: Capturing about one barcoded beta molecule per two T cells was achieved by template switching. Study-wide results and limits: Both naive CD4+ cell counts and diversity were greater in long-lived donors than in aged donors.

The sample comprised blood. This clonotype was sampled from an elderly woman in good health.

The CDR3 here is CASSRTQTSGASGELFF. The CDR3 bases are TGTGCCAGCAGCCGGACCCAAACTAGCGGGGCATCCGGGGAGCTGTTTTTT. V usage is TRBV5-4 and J usage is TRBJ2-2, with 10 nucleotides matching TRBD2. Germline V gene lookup returns CDR1 SGHNT and CDR2 YYREEE (reference sequence). The CDR3 has 17 residues. Trimming took 4 bases from V and 6 from J; bases not matched to a gene: 12.